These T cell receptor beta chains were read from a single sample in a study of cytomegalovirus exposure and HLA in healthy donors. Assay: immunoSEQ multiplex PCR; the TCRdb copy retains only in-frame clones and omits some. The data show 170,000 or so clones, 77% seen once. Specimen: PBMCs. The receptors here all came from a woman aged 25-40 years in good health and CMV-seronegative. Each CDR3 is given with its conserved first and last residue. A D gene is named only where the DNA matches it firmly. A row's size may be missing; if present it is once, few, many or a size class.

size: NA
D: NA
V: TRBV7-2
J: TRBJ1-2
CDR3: CASSLVGPRIAF
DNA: TGTGCCAGCAGCTTAGTGGGGCCAAGAATCGCCTTC

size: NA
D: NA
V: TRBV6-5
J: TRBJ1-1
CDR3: CASAHIRDAGTEAFF
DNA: TGTGCCAGCGCACATATCCGGGATGCCGGGACTGAAGCTTTCTTT

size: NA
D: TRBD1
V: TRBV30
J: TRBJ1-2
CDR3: CAWVPGQLRYGYTF
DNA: TGTGCCTGGGTACCGGGACAGCTTCGTTATGGCTACACCTTC

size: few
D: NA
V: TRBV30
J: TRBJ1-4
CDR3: CAWNLGGGNEKLFF
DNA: TGTGCCTGGAACCTTGGAGGCGGTAATGAAAAACTGTTTTTT

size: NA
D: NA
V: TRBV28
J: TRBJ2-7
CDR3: CASTNSYEQYF
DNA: TGTGCCAGCACTAACTCCTACGAGCAGTACTTC

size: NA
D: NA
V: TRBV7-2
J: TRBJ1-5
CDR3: CASSLRGINQPQHF
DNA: TGTGCCAGCAGCTTACGGGGAATTAATCAGCCCCAGCATTTT

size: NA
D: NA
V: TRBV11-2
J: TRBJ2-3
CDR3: CASSSDGGTQYF
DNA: TGTGCCAGCAGCTCTGACGGGGGTACGCAGTATTTT

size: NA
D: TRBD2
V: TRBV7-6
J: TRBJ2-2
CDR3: CASSPRLAGGPGTGELFF
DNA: TGTGCCAGCAGCCCCCGACTAGCGGGGGGGCCGGGCACCGGGGAGCTGTTTTTT

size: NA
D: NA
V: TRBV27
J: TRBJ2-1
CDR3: CASSLLSSYNEQFF
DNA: TGTGCCAGCAGTTTACTAAGCTCCTACAATGAGCAGTTCTTC

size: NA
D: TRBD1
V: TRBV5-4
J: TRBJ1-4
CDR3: CASSLGTGFGEKLFF
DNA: TGTGCCAGCAGCTTGGGGACAGGGTTTGGTGAAAAACTGTTTTTT

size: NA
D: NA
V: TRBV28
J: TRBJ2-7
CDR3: CASSSPGSDDYEQYF
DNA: TGTGCCAGCAGTTCCCCGGGTAGCGATGACTACGAGCAGTACTTC

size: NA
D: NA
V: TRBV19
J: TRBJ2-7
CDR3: CASSTTGGSYEQYF
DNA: TGTGCCAGTAGTACAACAGGAGGGTCCTACGAGCAGTACTTC

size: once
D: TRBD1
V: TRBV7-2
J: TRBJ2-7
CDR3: CASSSSGTGASEQYF
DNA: TGTGCCAGCAGCTCCTCCGGGACAGGGGCTTCCGAGCAGTACTTC

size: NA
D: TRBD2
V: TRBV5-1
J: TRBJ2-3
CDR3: CASSWTSGGGSDTQYF
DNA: TGCGCCAGCAGCTGGACTAGCGGGGGAGGGTCTGATACGCAGTATTTT

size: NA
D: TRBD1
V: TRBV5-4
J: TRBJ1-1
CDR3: CASSLAGTGGTEAFF
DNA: TGTGCCAGCAGCTTGGCCGGGACAGGGGGGACTGAAGCTTTCTTT

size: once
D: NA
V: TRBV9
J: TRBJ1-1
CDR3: CASNLGDSGTEAFF
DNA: TGTGCCAGCAACCTTGGGGACTCGGGGACTGAAGCTTTCTTT

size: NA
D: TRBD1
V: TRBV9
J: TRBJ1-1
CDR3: CASSAWTGLNTEAFF
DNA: TGTGCCAGCAGCGCCTGGACAGGGTTGAACACTGAAGCTTTCTTT

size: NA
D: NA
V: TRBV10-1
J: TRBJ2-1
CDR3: CASSESTAPGNEQFF
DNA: TGCGCCAGCAGTGAGTCGACAGCCCCAGGCAATGAGCAGTTCTTC

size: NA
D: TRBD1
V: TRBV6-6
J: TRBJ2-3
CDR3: CASRAQGAIDTQYF
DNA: TGTGCCAGTCGGGCTCAGGGGGCTATAGATACGCAGTATTTT

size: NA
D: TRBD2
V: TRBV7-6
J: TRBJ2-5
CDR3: CASSSGLAGGYQETQYF
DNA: TGTGCCAGCAGCTCGGGACTAGCGGGGGGGTACCAAGAGACCCAGTACTTC

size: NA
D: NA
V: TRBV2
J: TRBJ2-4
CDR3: CASSEGRETKNIQYF
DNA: TGTGCCAGCAGTGAAGGCAGGGAAACCAAAAACATTCAGTACTTC

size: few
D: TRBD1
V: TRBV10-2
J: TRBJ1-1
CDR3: CASSETGTGRTEAFF
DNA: TGCGCCAGCAGTGAAACAGGGACAGGGCGCACTGAAGCTTTCTTT

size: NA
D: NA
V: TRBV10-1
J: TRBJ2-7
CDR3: CASSLLIYEQYF
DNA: TGCGCCAGCAGTCTGTTAATCTACGAGCAGTACTTC

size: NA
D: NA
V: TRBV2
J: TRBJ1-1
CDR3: CASSEGGGTEAFF
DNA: TGTGCCAGCAGTGAAGGGGGGGGCACTGAAGCTTTCTTT

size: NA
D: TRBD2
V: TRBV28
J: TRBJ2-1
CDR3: CASSLTDTSGSIDEQFF
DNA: TGTGCCAGCAGTTTGACCGATACTAGCGGGAGCATCGATGAGCAGTTCTTC

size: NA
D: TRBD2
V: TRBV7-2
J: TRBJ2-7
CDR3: CASSLAGGPYEQYF
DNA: TGTGCCAGCAGCCTCGCGGGAGGCCCCTACGAGCAGTACTTC

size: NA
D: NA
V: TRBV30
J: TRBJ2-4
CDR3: CAWSVQGRGAKNIQYF
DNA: TGTGCCTGGAGTGTACAGGGCAGGGGAGCCAAAAACATTCAGTACTTC

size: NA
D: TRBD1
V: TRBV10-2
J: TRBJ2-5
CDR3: CASSPQGQETQYF
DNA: TGCGCCAGCAGTCCACAGGGGCAAGAGACCCAGTACTTC

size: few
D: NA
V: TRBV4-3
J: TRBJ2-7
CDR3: CASSPQILRGGDEQYF
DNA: TGCGCCAGCAGCCCACAAATCCTCAGGGGTGGAGACGAGCAGTACTTC

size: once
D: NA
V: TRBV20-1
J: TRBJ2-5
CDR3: CSATPGVQYF
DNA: TGCAGTGCTACCCCGGGAGTCCAGTACTTC

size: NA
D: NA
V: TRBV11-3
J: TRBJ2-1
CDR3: CASSSPHNEQFF
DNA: TGTGCCAGCAGCTCCCCTCACAATGAGCAGTTCTTC

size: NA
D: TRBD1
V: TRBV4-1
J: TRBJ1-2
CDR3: CASSQGADRGYNYGYTF
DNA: TGCGCCAGCAGCCAAGGGGCCGACAGGGGATATAACTATGGCTACACCTTC

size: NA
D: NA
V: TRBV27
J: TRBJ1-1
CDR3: CASSLRGSLGNTEAFF
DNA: TGTGCCAGCAGTTTACGAGGATCTTTGGGGAACACTGAAGCTTTCTTT

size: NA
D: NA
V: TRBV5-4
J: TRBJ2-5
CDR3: CASSFMAEETQYF
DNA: TGTGCCAGCAGCTTTATGGCAGAAGAGACCCAGTACTTC

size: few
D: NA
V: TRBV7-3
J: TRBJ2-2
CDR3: CASSTPRGQHTGELFF
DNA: TGTGCCAGCAGCACCCCCCGAGGGCAGCACACCGGGGAGCTGTTTTTT

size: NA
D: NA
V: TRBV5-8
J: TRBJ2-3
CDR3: CASSSTPGHFTTDTQYF
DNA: TGTGCCAGCAGCTCAACTCCGGGACACTTCACCACAGATACGCAGTATTTT

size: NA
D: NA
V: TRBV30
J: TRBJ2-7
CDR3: CAWSVTVPYEQYF
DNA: TGTGCCTGGAGTGTAACGGTTCCCTACGAGCAGTACTTC

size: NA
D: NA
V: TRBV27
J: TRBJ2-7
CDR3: CASSLSAGYEQYF
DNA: TGTGCCAGCAGTTTATCGGCAGGCTACGAGCAGTACTTC

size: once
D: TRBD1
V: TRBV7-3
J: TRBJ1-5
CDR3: CASSWDSGNQPQHF
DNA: TGTGCCAGCAGCTGGGACAGCGGAAATCAGCCCCAGCATTTT

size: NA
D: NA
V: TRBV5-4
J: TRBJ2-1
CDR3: CASSDSISYNEQFF
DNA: TGTGCCAGCAGCGACAGCATCTCCTACAATGAGCAGTTCTTC

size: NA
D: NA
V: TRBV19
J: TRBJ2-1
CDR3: CASSPRTRGGNEQFF
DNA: TGTGCCAGTAGTCCACGGACTAGAGGGGGGAATGAGCAGTTCTTC

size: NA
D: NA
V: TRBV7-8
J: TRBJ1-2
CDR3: CASSLVGRVYGYTF
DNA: TGTGCCAGCAGCTTAGTCGGCAGGGTCTATGGCTACACCTTC

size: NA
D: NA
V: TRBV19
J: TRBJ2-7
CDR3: CASSVIARGSYEQYF
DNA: TGTGCCAGTAGTGTCATCGCTAGAGGCTCCTACGAGCAGTACTTC

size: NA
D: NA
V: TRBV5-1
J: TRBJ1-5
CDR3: CASSLAGRDSNQPQHF
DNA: TGCGCCAGCAGCTTGGCGGGTCGGGATAGCAATCAGCCCCAGCATTTT

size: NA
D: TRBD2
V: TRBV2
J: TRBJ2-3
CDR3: CASSDMGRGWDTQYF
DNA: TGTGCCAGCAGTGATATGGGGAGGGGATGGGATACGCAGTATTTT

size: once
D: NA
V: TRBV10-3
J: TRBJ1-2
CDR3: CAIPHLIEKRQPSGVADGYTF
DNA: TGTGCCATCCCGCATTTGATCGAGAAACGGCAACCATCGGGGGTAGCGGATGGCTACACCTTC

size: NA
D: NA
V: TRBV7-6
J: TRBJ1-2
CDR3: CASSFGGPYGYTF
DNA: TGTGCCAGCAGCTTTGGCGGGCCCTATGGCTACACCTTC

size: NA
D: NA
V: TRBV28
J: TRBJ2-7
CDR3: CASSPLQGRNSEEQYF
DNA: TGTGCCAGCAGTCCCCTTCAGGGGCGGAATTCAGAGGAGCAGTACTTC

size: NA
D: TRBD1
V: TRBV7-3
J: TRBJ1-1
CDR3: CASSLTGDRGAFF
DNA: TGTGCCAGCAGTCTTACAGGGGACAGGGGGGCTTTCTTT

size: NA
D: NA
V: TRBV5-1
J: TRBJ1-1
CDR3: CASSLDPRGTEAFF
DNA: TGCGCCAGCAGCTTGGACCCCAGGGGCACTGAAGCTTTCTTT

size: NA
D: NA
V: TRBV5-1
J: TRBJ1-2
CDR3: CASSLQGIYGYTF
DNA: TGCGCCAGCAGCTTACAGGGCATCTATGGCTACACCTTC

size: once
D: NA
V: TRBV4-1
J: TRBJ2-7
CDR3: CASSHGAYEQYF
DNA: TGCGCCAGCAGCCACGGGGCCTACGAGCAGTACTTC